Below are 25 T cell receptor beta chains sequenced from a single sample in a study of T cells in Graves' hyperthyroidism and ophthalmopathy. Amplification of TCR beta CDR3 regions was performed using RNA transcripts as template. HTBI primers drove first-round RT-PCR of the TCR CDR3. TCRdb re-analysed the multiplex PCR reads in MiXCR, keeping a single row per CDR3 protein. The sample contains approximately 520,000 distinct CDR3 sequences, roughly a quarter of which appear only once. Sequencing was carried out using blood. The receptors here all came from a woman in her twenties or thirties with Graves' ophthalmopathy.

This clonotype was detected a few times. The chain recombines TRBV6-5 with TRBJ1-2; D gene unclear. In germline, CDR1 is MNHEY, CDR2 SVGAGI. V shed 4 bases and J shed 4 bases, with 10 bases lying between them. This CDR3 is built from 13 residues. The CDR3 nucleotides are TGTGCCAGCAGTTTAAGCCCTGGCTATGGCTACACCTTC. Translation: CASSLSPGYGYTF.

A few counts support this clonotype. This chain connects TRBV12-3 or TRBV12-4 to TRBJ2-7; TRBD1 is a possible D gene (6 bases). The CDR3 extends over 14 amino acids. Trimming took 3 bases from V and 0 from J, leaving 9 bases between them. CDR3 nucleotides: TGTGCCAGCAGTTTGGGGACATACTCCTACGAGCAGTACTTC. Encoded protein: CASSLGTYSYEQYF.

The DNA of the CDR3 is TGTGCCAGCAGTTCTCCCCAGTACGAGCAGTACTTC. As protein: CASSSPQYEQYF. V and J are TRBV6-5 and TRBJ2-7; D ambiguous. The CDR3 length is 12 residues. Germline CDR1 MNHEY, CDR2 SVGAGI. The V and J ends lost 4 bases and 4 bases respectively, with 8 bases between them.

In its sample, this clonotype was seen many times. The chain couples TRBV18 to TRBJ1-1; 11 bases align to TRBD1. Germline V gene data show CDR1 as KGHSH and CDR2 as LQKENI. The CDR3 covers 16 residues. V was pared by 2 bases and J by 1 base, with 3 bases of the junction left unmatched. Here the CDR3 reads CASSPGQGARNTEAFF. Written as DNA, the CDR3 is TGTGCCAGCTCACCAGGACAGGGGGCTAGGAACACTGAAGCTTTCTTT.

This clonotype occurred many times. The chain carries TRBV6-5 and TRBJ2-7; a possible D gene is TRBD1 (5 bases). V was trimmed by 3 bases and J by 3 bases, leaving 12 bases between them. The CDR3 consists of 14 residues. CDR1 and CDR2 from the germline V gene are MNHEY and SVGAGI. The CDR3 region has the DNA TGTGCCAGCAGTTATGACAGCAGAAACTACGAGCAGTACTTC. Translation gives CASSYDSRNYEQYF.

The J gene is TRBJ2-7, the V gene TRBV3-1; D remains ambiguous. The CDR3 contains 13 residues. V lost 0 bases, J lost 2 bases, and 5 bases lay in between. Germline CDR1 and CDR2: LGHDT and YNNKEL (reference sequence). The CDR3: CASSQDGPYEQYV. The CDR3, as DNA: TGTGCCAGCAGCCAAGATGGGCCCTACGAGCAGTACGTC.

The chain has TRBV28 and TRBJ1-5; 7 positions match TRBD1. The CDR3 spans 15 residues. Germline V lookup: CDR1 MDHEN, CDR2 SYDVKM. Trimming removed 2 bases from V and 5 bases from J; junction bases left unmatched: 6. The CDR3 loop is CASSLGTQGYQPQHF. In nucleotides, the CDR3 is TGTGCCAGCAGTTTAGGTACACAGGGGTATCAGCCCCAGCATTTT.

Only a few counts were recorded for this clonotype. V gene TRBV20-1 combines with J gene TRBJ2-7, with TRBD1 identical over 9 bases. V lost 5 bases, J lost 1 base, and 9 bases stayed unmatched. This CDR3 contains 15 residues. Germline V gene data show CDR1 as DFQATT and CDR2 as SNEGSKA (reference sequence). The CDR3 loop is CSAGDTGTGSYEQYF. DNA of the CDR3: TGCAGTGCTGGCGATACCGGGACAGGGTCCTACGAGCAGTACTTC.

This clonotype was recorded many times. V is TRBV4-1 and J is TRBJ1-5; no firm D call. CDR1 MGHRA and CDR2 YSYEKL come from the germline V gene. The CDR3 is 16 residues long. V was clipped by 1 base and J by 0 bases, with 10 bases between them. The CDR3 coding sequence is TGCGCCAGCAGCCAAGGACGGGGTAATAGCAATCAGCCCCAGCATTTT. Its translation is CASSQGRGNSNQPQHF.

V gene TRBV7-9 combines with J gene TRBJ1-3, with D hard to call. Trimming left V 6 bases short and J 0 bases short, with 12 bases between. This CDR3 has 15 residues. The germline V gene encodes CDR1 SEHNR and CDR2 FQNEAQ (reference sequence). As DNA, the CDR3 is TGTGCCAGCAGTCTTTTATCAGCCTCTGGAAACACCATATATTTT. Translated: CASSLLSASGNTIYF.

V gene TRBV12-5 combines with J gene TRBJ1-2, with D possibly TRBD1 on 6 matching bases. The CDR3 totals 15 residues. The germline gives CDR1 LGHNT, CDR2 FRNRAP. V lost 2 bases and J lost 4, with 14 bases in between. Here the CDR3 reads CASGLSNRVSYGYTF. CDR3 sequence (DNA): TGTGCTAGTGGTTTGTCGAACAGGGTTTCCTATGGCTACACCTTC.

Comments on this clonotype: One base away lies a much larger clone, so this may be a sequencing read error. The rearrangement uses TRBV18 and TRBJ2-7; D possibly corresponds to TRBD2 (5 bases). Deletions cut 4 bases from V and 3 bases from J, with 13 bases between. The CDR3 runs to 14 residues. CDR1 KGHSH and CDR2 LQKENI come from the germline V gene. The CDR3, as DNA: TGTGCCAGCTCACTTCGGGGAGTGATCTACGAGCAGTACTTC. Protein product: CASSLRGVIYEQYF. The full variable domain, its missing parts supplied by reference TRBV18 and TRBJ2-7, is NAGVMQNPRHLVRRRGQEARLRCSPMKGHSHVYWYRQLPEEGLKFMVYLQKENIIDESGMPKERFSAEFPKEGPSILRIQQVVRGDSAAYFCASSLRGVIYEQYFGPGTRLTVT.

V gene TRBV6-1 combines with J gene TRBJ1-1; 11 bases fit TRBD1. The CDR3 is 13 residues long. V gave up 7 bases and J gave up 11 bases; unmatched junction bases: 9. In germline, CDR1 is MNHNS, CDR2 SASEGT. The CDR3 DNA reads as TGTGCCAGCAACGGGGACAGGGGGGATCTGGCTTTCTTT. It encodes CASNGDRGDLAFF.

This clonotype was detected many times. The CDR3 loop is CASSEYTVSGNTIYF. The CDR3 DNA reads as TGTGCCAGCAGTGAATACACAGTCTCTGGAAACACCATATATTTT. The chain carries TRBV25-1 and TRBJ1-3, with D unresolved. Germline V lookup: CDR1 MGHDK, CDR2 SYGVNS. The ends were cut back, 0 bases at V and 0 bases at J, with 6 bases in the middle. The CDR3 is 15 residues long.

This clonotype was detected only a few times. The V gene is TRBV3-1, the J gene TRBJ1-2; D perhaps matches TRBD1 (6 bases). This CDR3 is 14 amino acids long. Germline V gene lookup returns CDR1 LGHDT and CDR2 YNNKEL (reference sequence). Trimming took 5 bases from V and 8 from J, leaving 18 bases between them. DNA of the CDR3: TGTGCCAGCAGCGGAACGGGACAAACGCCAGGCTACACCTTC. Translated, it gives CASSGTGQTPGYTF.

The sample holds many counts of this clonotype. This chain connects TRBV5-6 to TRBJ2-5, with TRBD2 identical over 8 bases. Germline lookup yields CDR1 SGHDT and CDR2 YYEEEE. The CDR3 is 15 amino acids. Unmatched junction bases numbered 11, after V lost 7 bases and J lost 3 bases. The CDR3 nucleotides are TGTGCCAGCCTGGTCCGCGGGGGGCCGAAAGAGACCCAGTACTTC. This codes for CASLVRGGPKETQYF. Looking up the rest from reference TRBV5-6 and TRBJ2-5 gives the full variable domain: DAGVTQSPTHLIKTRGQQVTLRCSPKSGHDTVSWYQQALGQGPQFIFQYYEEEERQRGNFPDRFSGHQFPNYSSELNVNALLLGDSALYLCASLVRGGPKETQYFGPGTRLLVL.

Here the CDR3 reads CATLSWDLIWDHGYTF. In DNA, the CDR3 is TGTGCCACCCTCTCTTGGGACTTGATCTGGGATCATGGCTACACCTTC. V is TRBV2 and J is TRBJ1-2; D is possibly TRBD1 (5 bases). CDR3 size: 16 residues. CDR1 SNHLY and CDR2 FYNNEI come from the germline V gene. V was cut by 10 bases and J by 6 bases, with 27 bases left in between.

Of note for this clonotype: A much more abundant neighbour one base away suggests this may be a read error. The CDR3 ends on some other residue instead of the conserved phenylalanine or tryptophan, so this is likely a read error. This sequence joins TRBV2 and TRBJ2-2; 7 nucleotides line up with TRBD2. Germline CDR1 is SNHLY and CDR2 is FYNNEI. This CDR3 is built from 13 residues. Unmatched junction bases numbered 3, after V lost 10 bases and J lost 1 base. The CDR3 sequence is CATSGENTGELFV. The DNA for the CDR3 is TGTGCCACCAGCGGGGAGAACACCGGGGAGCTGTTTGTT.

This clonotype was seen more than once but under ten times. The rearrangement uses TRBV19 and TRBJ2-2; 8 positions match TRBD1. CDR1 is LNHDA and CDR2 is SQIVND in the germline V gene (reference sequence). The CDR3 covers 14 residues. Trimming at V came to 10 bases and at J to 2 bases, leaving 6 bases not matched to a gene. The CDR3 region is CATDRGYNTGELFF. As DNA, the CDR3 is TGTGCCACCGACAGGGGATATAACACCGGGGAGCTGTTTTTT.

This clonotype has a count of ten or more. The J gene is TRBJ2-2, the V gene TRBV11-2, with D perhaps matching TRBD1 or TRBD2 (6 bases each). CDR1 SGHAT and CDR2 FQNNGV come from the germline V gene. Trimming cost V 5 bases and J 7 bases, with 23 bases left between them. The CDR3 covers 17 residues. The CDR3 sequence is CASSLQIWGAGGGELFF. DNA of the CDR3: TGTGCCAGCAGCCTACAGATTTGGGGGGCTGGGGGCGGGGAGCTGTTTTTT.

The V call is TRBV27, the J call TRBJ2-7; 7 bases align to TRBD1. The CDR3 totals 15 residues. Germline V gene sequence: CDR1 MNHEY, CDR2 SMNVEV (reference sequence). The V and J ends lost 5 bases and 0 bases, in that order; junction bases with no gene match: 7. In DNA, the CDR3 is TGTGCCAGCAGTCCAGGGGACAGAAACTCCTACGAGCAGTACTTC. Residues: CASSPGDRNSYEQYF.

The CDR3 bases are TGCGCCAGCTCCAGGCACAGGGATTTCTATGGCTACACCTTC. Translation: CASSRHRDFYGYTF. The chain joins TRBV5-1 to TRBJ1-2, with D perhaps TRBD1 (6 bases). CDR1 and CDR2 (germline): SGHRS, YFSETQ. The length of the CDR3 is 14 residues. The V end lost 7 bases, the J end lost 4 bases, and 17 bases lay between the germline ends.

At least ten counts were recorded for this clonotype. The junction and the germline gene differ at one end; a read error may be behind it. The chain couples TRBV5-1 to TRBJ2-2, with 9 bases matching TRBD1. The CDR3 sequence is 15 residues long. Germline V gene data show CDR1 as SGHRS and CDR2 as YFSETQ. The CDR3 loop reads CASSSGQGDTRELFF. CDR3 sequence (DNA): TGCGCCAGCAGCTCGGGACAGGGAGACACCAGGGAGCTGTTTTTT.

This clonotype has a count of ten or more. The chain carries TRBV19 and TRBJ1-1; possible D gene TRBD1, 6 bases. Germline lookup yields CDR1 LNHDA and CDR2 SQIVND (reference sequence). Between the trimmed V and J ends, which lost 1 base and 0 bases, there was a span of 12 bases. The CDR3 is 16 amino acids. CDR3 coding DNA: TGTGCCAGTAGTATAGCTTCGGACAGACTGAACACTGAAGCTTTCTTT. It translates to CASSIASDRLNTEAFF.

A note on this clonotype: One base away lies a much larger clone, so this may be a sequencing read error. The chain is built from TRBV12-3 or TRBV12-4 and TRBJ2-2; either TRBD1 or TRBD2 may supply D (5 bases each). V was pared by 6 bases and J by 1 base, with 9 bases between. This CDR3 is built from 14 residues. CDR3 sequence (DNA): TGTGCCAGCAGCGTGGGGGAGAACACCGGGGAGCTGTTTTTT. Encoded protein: CASSVGENTGELFF.